This T cell receptor beta chain was captured by sequencing in a study of blood T cell repertoires in COVID-19. Study at large: Samples came from the United States, Italy and Spain, spanning acute and convalescent COVID-19. PBMCs, B-cell-depleted T cells, or T cells provided the cDNA or gDNA that made up the material.

Per the authors' pipeline: Estimation of nucleated cell counts was performed using reference gene primer amplification. Clones were read by immunoSEQ multiplex PCR, and TCRdb kept only the in-frame ones, dropping some. V, J and clone size derive from that table, while D and trimming were established from the DNA sequence. The sample contains approximately 390,000 clones, nearly 90% of which appear only once. Trimming removed 4 bases from V and 5 bases from J; junction bases left unmatched: 6. Germline CDR1 SGHTA, CDR2 FQGNSA. The CDR3 loop spans 14 amino acids. This clone was seen only once. What was sequenced was peripheral blood. The TCR was taken from a young man with active or convalescent COVID-19. The V and J genes are TRBV7-2 and TRBJ2-7, with 9 bases lining up with TRBD2. CDR3 amino acids: CASSSRGGRNEQYF. The CDR3 DNA reads as TGTGCCAGCAGCTCGCGGGGGGGTAGGAACGAGCAGTACTTC.